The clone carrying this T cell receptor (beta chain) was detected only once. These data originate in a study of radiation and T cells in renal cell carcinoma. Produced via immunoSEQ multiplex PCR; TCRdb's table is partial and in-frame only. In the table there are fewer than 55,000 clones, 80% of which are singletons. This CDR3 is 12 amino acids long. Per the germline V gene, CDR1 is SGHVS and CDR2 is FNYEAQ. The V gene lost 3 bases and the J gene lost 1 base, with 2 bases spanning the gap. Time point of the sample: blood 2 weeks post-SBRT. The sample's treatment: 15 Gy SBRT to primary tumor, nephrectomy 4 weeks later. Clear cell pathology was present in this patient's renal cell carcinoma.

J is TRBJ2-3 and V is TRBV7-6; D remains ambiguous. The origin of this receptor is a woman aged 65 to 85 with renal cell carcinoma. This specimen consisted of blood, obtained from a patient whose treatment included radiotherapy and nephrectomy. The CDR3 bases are TGTGCCAGCAGCTTCCGCACAGATACGCAGTATTTT. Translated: CASSFRTDTQYF.